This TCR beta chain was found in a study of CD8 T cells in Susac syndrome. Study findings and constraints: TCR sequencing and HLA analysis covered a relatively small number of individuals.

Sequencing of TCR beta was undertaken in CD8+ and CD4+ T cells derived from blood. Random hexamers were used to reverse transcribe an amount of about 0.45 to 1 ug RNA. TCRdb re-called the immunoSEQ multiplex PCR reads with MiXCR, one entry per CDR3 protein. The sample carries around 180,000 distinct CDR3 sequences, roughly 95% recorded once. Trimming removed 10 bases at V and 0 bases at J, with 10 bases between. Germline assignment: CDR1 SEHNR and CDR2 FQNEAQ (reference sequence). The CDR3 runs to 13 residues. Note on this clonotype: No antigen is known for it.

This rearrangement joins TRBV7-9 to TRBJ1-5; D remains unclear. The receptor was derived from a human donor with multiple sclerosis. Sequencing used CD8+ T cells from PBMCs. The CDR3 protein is CATSRVSNQPQHF. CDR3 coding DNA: TGTGCCACCTCGAGAGTTAGCAATCAGCCCCAGCATTTT.